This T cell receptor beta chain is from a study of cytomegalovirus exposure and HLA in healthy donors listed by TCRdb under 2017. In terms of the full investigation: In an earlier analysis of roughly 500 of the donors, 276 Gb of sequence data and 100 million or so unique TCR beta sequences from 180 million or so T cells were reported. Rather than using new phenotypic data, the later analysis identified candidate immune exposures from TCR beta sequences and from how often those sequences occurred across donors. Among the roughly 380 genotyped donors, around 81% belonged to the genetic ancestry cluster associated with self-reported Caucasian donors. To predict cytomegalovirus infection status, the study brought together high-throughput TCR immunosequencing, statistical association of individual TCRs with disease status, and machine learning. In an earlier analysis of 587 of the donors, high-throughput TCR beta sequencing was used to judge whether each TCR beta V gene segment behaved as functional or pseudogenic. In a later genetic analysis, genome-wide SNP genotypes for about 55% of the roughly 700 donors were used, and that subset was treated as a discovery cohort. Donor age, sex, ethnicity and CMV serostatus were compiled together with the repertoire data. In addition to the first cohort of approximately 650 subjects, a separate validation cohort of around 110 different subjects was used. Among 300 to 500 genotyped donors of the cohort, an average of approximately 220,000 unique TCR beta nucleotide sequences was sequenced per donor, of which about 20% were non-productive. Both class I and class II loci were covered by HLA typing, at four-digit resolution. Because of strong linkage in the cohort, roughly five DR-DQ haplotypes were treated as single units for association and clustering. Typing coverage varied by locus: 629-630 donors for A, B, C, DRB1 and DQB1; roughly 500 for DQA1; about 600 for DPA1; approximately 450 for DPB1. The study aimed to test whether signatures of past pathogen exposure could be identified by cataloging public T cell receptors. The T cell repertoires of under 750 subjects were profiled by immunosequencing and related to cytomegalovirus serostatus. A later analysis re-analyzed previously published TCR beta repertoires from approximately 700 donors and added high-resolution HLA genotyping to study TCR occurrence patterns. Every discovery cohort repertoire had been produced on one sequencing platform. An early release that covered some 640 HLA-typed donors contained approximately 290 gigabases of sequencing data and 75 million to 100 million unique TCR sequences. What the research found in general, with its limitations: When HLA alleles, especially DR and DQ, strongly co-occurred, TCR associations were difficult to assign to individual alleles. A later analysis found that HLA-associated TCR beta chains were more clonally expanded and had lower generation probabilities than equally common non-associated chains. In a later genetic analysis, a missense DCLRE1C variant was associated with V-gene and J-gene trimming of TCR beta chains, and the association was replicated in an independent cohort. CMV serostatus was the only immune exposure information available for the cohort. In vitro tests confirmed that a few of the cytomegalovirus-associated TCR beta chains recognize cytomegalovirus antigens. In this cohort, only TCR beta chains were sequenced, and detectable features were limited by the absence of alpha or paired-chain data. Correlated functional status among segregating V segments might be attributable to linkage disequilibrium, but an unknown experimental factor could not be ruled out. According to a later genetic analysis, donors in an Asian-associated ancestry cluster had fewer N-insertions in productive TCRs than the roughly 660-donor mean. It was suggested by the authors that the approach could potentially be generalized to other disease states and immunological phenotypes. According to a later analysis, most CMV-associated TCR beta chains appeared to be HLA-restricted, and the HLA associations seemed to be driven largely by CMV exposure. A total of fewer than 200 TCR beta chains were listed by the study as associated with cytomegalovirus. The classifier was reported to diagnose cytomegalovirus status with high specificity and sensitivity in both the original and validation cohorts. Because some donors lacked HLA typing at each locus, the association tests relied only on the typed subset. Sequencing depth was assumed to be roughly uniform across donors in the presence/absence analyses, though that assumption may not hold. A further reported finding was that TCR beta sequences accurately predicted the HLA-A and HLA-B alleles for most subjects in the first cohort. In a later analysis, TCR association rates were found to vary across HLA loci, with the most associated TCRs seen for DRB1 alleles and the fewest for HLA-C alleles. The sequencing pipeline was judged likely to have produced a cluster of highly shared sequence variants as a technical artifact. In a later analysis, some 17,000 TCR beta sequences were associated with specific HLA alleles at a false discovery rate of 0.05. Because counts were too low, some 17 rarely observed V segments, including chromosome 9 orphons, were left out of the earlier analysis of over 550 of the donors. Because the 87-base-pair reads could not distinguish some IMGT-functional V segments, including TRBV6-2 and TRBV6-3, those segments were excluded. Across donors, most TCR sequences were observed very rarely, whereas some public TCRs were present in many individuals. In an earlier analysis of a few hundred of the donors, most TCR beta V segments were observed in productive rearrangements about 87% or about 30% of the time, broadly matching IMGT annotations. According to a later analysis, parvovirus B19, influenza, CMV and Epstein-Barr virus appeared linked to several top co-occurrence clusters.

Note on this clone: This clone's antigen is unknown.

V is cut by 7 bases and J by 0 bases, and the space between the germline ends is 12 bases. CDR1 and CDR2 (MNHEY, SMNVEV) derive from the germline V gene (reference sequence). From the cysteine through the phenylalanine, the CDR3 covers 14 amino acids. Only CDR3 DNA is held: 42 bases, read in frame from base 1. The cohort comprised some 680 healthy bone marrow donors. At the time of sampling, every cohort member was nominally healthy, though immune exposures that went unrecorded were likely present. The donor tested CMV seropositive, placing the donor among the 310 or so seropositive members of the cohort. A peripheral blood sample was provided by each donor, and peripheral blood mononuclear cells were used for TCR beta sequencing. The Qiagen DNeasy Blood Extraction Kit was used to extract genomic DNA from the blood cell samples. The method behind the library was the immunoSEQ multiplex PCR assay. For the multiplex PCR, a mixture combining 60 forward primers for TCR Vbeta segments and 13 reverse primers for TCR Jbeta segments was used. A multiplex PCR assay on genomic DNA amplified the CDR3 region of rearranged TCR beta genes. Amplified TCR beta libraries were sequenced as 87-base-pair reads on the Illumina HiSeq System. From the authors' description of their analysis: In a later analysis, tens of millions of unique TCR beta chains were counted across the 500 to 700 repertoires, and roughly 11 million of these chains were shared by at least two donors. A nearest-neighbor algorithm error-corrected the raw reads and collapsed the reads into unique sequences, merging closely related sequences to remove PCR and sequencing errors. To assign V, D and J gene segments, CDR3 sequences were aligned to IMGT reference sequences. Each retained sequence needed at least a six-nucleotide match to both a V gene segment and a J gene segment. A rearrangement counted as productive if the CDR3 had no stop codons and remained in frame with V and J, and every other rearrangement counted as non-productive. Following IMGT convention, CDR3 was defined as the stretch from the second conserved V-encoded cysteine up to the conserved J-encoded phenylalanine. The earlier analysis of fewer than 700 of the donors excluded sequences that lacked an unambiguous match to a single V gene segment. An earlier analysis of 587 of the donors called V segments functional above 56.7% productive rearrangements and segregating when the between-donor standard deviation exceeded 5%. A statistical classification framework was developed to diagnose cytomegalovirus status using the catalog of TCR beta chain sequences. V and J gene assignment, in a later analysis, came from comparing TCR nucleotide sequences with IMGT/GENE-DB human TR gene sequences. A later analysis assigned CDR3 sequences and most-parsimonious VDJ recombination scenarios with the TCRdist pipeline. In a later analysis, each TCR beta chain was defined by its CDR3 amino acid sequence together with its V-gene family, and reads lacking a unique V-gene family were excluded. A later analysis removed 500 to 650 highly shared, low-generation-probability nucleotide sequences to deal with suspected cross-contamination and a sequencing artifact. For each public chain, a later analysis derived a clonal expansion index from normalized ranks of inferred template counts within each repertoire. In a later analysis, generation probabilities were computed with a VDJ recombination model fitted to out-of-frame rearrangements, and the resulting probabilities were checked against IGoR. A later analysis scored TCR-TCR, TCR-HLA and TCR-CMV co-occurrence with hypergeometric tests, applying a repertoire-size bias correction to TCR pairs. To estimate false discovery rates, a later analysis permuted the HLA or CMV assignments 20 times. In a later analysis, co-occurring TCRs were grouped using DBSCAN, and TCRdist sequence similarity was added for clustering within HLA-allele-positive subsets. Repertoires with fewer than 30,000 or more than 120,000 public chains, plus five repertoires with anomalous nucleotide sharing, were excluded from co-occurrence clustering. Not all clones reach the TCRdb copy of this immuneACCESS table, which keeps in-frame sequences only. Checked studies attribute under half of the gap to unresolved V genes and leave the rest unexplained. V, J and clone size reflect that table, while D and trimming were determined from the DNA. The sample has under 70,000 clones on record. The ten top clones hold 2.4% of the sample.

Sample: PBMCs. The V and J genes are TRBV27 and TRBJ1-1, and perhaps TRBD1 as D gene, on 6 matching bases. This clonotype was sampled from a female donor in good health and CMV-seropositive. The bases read TGTGCCAGCACGGCAGGGGATATGAACACTGAAGCTTTCTTT. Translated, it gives CASTAGDMNTEAFF.